The table lists the clone carrying this T cell receptor beta chain with a few counts. Time point in this sample: patch test 1, 2 weeks after DPC sensitization. Noted treatment: therapeutic diphenylcyclopropenone sensitization with weekly scalp DPC. Patches went on only after blood had been drawn each time. TCRdb itself ran the RACE reads through MiXCR, one entry per CDR3 protein. The data contain 150,000 or so distinct CDR3 sequences, about 14% of them singletons. These data originate in a study of human T cells and chemical hapten exposure. The CDR3 contains 15 residues. The trim removed 3 bases at V and 10 bases at J, leaving 7 bases unmatched. Germline CDR1 is LGHNA and CDR2 is YSLEER.

Here the sequenced sample was whole blood, taken in connection with sensitization to the hapten diphenylcyclopropenone (DPC). This receptor was obtained from a woman in her 30s with alopecia areata. Some clones in this sample may be carry-over from other donors' samples. The chain couples TRBV4-3 to TRBJ1-6; 9 nucleotides align to TRBD1. The CDR3 nucleotides read TGCGCCAGCAGCCAGGGGGACAGGGTCCGGTCACCCCTCCACTTT. It specifies CASSQGDRVRSPLHF.